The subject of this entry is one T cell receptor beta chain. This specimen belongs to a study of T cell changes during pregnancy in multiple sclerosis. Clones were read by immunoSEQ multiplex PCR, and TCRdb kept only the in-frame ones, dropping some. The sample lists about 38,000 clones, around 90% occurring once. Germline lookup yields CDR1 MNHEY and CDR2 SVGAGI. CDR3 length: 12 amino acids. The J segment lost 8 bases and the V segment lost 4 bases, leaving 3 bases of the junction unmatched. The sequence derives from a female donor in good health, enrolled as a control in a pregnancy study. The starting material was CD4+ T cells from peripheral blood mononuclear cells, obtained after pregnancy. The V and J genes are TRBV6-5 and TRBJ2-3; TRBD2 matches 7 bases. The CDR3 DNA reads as TGTGCCAGCAGTTCTGCGGGGGTTACGCAGTATTTT. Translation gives CASSSAGVTQYF.